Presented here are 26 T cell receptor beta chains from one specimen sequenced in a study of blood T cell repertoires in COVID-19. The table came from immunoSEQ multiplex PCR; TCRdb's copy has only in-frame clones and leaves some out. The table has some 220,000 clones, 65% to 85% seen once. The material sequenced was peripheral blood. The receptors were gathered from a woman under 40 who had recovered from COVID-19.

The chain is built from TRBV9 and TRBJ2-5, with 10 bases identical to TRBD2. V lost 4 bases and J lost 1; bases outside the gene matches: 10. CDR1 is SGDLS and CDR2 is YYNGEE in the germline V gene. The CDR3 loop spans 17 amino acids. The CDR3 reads CASSRGLAASTQETQYF. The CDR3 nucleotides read TGTGCCAGCAGCCGTGGACTAGCGGCTTCGACCCAAGAGACCCAGTACTTC. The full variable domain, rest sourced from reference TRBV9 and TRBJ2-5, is DSGVTQTPKHLITATGQRVTLRCSPRSGDLSVYWYQQSLDQGLQFLIQYYNGEERAKGNILERFSAQQFPDLHSELNLSSLELGDSALYFCASSRGLAASTQETQYFGPGTRLLVL.

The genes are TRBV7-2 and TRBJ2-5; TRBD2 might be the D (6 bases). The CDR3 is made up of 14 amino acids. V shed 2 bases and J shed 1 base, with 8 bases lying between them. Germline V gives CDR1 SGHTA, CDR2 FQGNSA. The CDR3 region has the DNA TGTGCCAGCAGCTTAAATAGCGGCCAAGAGACCCAGTACTTC. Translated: CASSLNSGQETQYF.

The CDR3 loop reads CASSHRQGGYGYTF. The CDR3 DNA sequence: TGTGCCAGCAGTCACAGACAGGGGGGATATGGCTACACCTTC. The chain links TRBV27 to TRBJ1-2, with TRBD1 matching 9 bases. This CDR3 contains 14 residues. V lost 5 bases to trimming and J lost 5 bases; unmatched junction nucleotides: 6. The germline gives CDR1 MNHEY, CDR2 SMNVEV (reference sequence).

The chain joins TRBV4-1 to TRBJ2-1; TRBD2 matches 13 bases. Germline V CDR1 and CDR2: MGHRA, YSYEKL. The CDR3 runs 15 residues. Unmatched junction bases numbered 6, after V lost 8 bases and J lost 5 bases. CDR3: CASRLGLAGNNEQFF. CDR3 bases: TGCGCCAGCCGCTTGGGACTAGCGGGGAACAATGAGCAGTTCTTC.

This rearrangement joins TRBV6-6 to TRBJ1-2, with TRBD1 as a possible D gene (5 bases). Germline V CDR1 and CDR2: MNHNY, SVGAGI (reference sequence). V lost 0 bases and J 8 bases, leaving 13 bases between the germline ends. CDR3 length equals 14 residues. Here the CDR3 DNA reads TGTGCCAGCAGTTACTCCCTCAGGGCTGGCGGCTACACCTTC. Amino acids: CASSYSLRAGGYTF.

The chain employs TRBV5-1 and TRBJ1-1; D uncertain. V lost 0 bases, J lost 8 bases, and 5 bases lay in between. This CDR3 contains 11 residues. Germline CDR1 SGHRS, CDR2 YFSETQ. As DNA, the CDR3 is TGCGCCAGCAGCTTGGGACAAGAAGCTTTCTTT. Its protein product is CASSLGQEAFF.

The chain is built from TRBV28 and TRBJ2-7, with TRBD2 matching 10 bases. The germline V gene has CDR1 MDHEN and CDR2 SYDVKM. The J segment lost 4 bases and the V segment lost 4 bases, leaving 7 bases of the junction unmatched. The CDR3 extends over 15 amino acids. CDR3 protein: CASSSGLAPHYEQYF. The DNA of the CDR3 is TGTGCCAGCAGTTCGGGACTAGCGCCGCATTACGAGCAGTACTTC.

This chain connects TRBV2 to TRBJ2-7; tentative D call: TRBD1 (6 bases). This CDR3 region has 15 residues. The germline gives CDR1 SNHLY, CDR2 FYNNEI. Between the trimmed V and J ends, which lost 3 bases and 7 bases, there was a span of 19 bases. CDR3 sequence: CASSDLGADPVEQYF. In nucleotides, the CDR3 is TGTGCCAGCAGTGATCTGGGGGCGGACCCAGTGGAGCAGTACTTC.

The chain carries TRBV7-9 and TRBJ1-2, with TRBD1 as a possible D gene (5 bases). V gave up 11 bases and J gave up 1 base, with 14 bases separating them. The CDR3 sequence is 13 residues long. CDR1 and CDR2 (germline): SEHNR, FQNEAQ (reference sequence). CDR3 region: CAGAPGDNYGYTF. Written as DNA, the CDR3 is TGTGCCGGAGCGCCGGGGGATAACTATGGCTACACCTTC.

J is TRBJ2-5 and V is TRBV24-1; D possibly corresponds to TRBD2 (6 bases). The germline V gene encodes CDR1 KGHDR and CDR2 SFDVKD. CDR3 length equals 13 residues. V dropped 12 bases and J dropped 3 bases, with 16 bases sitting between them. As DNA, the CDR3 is TGTGCCCCCAACGTAGCGGCTAAAGAGACCCAGTACTTC. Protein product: CAPNVAAKETQYF.

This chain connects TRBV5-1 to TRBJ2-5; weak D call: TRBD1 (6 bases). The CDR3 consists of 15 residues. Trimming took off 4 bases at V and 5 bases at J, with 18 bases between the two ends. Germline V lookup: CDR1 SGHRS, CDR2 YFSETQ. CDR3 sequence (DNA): TGCGCCAGCAGCAAGGGGGTGGCAGGGCTGGAGACCCAGTACTTC. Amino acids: CASSKGVAGLETQYF.

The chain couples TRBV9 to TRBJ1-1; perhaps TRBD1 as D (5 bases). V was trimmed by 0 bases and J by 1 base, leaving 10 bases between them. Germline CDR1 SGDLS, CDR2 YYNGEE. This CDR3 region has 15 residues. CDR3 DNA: TGTGCCAGCAGCGTAGCTGGGGCCCCGAACACTGAAGCTTTCTTT. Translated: CASSVAGAPNTEAFF.

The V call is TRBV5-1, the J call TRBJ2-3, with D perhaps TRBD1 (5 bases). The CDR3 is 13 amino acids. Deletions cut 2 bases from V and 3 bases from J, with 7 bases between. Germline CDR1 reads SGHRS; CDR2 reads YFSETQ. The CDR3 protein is CASSLGATDTQYF. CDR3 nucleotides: TGCGCCAGCAGCTTAGGGGCGACAGATACGCAGTATTTT. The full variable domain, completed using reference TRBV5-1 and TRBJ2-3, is KAGVTQTPRYLIKTRGQQVTLSCSPISGHRSVSWYQQTPGQGLQFLFEYFSETQRNKGNFPGRFSGRQFSNSRSEMNVSTLELGDSALYLCASSLGATDTQYFGPGTRLTVL.

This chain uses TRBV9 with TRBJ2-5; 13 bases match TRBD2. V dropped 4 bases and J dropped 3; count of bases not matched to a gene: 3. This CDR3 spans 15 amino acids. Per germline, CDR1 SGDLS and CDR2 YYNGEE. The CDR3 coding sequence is TGTGCCAGCAGCTCCGGGACTAGCGGGAAAGAGACCCAGTACTTC. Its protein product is CASSSGTSGKETQYF.

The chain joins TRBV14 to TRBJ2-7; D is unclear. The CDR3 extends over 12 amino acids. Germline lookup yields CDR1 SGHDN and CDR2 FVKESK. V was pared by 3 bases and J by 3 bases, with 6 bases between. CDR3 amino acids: CASSHTGYEQYF. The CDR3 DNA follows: TGTGCCAGCAGCCATACCGGCTACGAGCAGTACTTC. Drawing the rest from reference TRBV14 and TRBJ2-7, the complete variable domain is EAGVTQFPSHSVIEKGQTVTLRCDPISGHDNLYWYRRVMGKEIKFLLHFVKESKQDESGMPNNRFLAERTGGTYSTLKVQPAELEDSGVYFCASSHTGYEQYFGPGTRLTVT.

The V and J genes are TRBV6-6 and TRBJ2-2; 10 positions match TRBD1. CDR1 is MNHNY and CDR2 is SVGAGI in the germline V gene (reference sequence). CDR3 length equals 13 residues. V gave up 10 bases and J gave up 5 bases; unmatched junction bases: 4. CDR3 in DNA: TGTGCCACCGGACAGGGGGAGACCGGGGAGCTGTTTTTT. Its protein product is CATGQGETGELFF.

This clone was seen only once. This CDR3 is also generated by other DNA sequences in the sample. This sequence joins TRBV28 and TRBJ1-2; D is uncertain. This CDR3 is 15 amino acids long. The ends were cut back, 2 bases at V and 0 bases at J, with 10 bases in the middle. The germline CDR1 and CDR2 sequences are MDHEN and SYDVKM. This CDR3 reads CASSLGGRANYGYTF. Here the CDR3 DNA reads TGTGCCAGCAGTTTAGGAGGGCGGGCTAACTATGGCTACACCTTC.

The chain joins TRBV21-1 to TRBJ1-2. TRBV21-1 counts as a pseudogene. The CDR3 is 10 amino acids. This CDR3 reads CAPVYYGYTF. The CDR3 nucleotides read TGTGCCCCCGTATACTATGGCTACACCTTC.

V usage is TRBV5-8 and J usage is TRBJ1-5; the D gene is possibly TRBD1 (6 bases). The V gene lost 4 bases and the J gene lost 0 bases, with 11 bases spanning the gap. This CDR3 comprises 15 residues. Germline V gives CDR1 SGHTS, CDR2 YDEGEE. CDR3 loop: CASSTDRYSNQPQHF. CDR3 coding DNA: TGTGCCAGCAGCACGGACAGATATAGCAATCAGCCCCAGCATTTT.

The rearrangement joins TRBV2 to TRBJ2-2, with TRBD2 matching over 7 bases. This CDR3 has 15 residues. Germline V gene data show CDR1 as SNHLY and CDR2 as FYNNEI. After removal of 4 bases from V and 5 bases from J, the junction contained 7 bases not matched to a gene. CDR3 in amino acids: CASSVRTSYTGELFF. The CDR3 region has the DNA TGTGCCAGCAGTGTGCGGACTAGTTATACCGGGGAGCTGTTTTTT.

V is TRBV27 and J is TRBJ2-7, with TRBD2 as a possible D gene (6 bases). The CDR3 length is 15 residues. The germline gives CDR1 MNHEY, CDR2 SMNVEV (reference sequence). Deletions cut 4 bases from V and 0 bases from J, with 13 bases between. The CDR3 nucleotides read TGTGCCAGCAGTTGGGGCGGGGAAAACTCCTACGAGCAGTACTTC. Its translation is CASSWGGENSYEQYF.

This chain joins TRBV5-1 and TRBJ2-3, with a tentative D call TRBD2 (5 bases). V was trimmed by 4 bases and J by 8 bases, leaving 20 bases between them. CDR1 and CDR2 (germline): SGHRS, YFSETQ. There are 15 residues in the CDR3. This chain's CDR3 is CASSLTTTTETTQYF. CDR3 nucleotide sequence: TGCGCCAGCAGCCTGACTACTACAACAGAAACTACGCAGTATTTT.

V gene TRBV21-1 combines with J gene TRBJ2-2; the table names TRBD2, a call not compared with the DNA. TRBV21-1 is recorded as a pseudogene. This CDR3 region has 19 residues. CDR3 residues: CASSNGGLAGEGRGGELFF. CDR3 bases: TGTGCCAGCAGCAATGGGGGACTAGCGGGAGAGGGGCGTGGCGGGGAGCTGTTTTTT.

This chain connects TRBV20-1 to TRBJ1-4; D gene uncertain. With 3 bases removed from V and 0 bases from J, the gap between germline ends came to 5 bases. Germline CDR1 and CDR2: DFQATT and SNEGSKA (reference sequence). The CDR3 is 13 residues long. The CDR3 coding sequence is TGCAGTGCTAGTCCTCCAACTAATGAAAAACTGTTTTTT. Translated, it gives CSASPPTNEKLFF.

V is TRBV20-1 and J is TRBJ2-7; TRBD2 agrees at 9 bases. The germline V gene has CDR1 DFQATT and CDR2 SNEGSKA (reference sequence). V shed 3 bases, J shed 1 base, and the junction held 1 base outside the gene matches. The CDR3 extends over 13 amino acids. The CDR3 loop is CSASSGRSYEQYF. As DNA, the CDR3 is TGCAGTGCTAGTAGCGGGAGATCCTACGAGCAGTACTTC.

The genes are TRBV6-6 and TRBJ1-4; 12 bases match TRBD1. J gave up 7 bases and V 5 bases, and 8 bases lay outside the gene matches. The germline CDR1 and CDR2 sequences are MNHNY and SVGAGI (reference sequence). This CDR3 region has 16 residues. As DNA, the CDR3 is TGTGCCAGCAGTCCGGGACAGGGGGCTCTGGGTGAAAAACTGTTTTTT. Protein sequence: CASSPGQGALGEKLFF.